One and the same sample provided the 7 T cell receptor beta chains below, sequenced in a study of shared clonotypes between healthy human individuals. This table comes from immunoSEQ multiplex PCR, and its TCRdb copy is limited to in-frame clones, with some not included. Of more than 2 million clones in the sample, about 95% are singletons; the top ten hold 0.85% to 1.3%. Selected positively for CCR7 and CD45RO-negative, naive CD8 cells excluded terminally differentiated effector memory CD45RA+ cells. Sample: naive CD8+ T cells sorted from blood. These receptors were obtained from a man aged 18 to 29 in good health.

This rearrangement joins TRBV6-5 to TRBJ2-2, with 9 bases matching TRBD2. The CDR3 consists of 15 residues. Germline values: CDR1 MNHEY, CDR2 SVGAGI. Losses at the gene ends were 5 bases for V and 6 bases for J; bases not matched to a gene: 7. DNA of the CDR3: TGTGCCAGCAGTATGGGTCTAGCGGGGTCCGGGGAGCTGTTTTTT. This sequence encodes CASSMGLAGSGELFF.

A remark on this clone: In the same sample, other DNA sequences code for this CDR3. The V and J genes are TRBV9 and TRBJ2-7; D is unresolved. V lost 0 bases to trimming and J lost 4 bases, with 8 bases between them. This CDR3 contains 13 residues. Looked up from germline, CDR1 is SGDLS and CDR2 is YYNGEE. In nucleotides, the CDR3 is TGTGCCAGCAGCGTAGCTGTCGGGTACGAGCAGTACTTC. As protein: CASSVAVGYEQYF.

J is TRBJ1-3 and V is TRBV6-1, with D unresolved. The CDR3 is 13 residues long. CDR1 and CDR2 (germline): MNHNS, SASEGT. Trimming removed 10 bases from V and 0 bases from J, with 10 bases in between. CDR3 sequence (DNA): TGTGCCACCAGAGAAGGCTCTGGAAACACCATATATTTT. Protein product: CATREGSGNTIYF.

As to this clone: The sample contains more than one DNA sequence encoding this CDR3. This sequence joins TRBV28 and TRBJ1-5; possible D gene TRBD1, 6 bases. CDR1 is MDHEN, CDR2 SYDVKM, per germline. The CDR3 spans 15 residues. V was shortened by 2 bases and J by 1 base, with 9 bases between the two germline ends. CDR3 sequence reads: CASSLRGVSNQPQHF. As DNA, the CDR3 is TGTGCCAGCAGTTTAAGGGGGGTAAGCAATCAGCCCCAGCATTTT.

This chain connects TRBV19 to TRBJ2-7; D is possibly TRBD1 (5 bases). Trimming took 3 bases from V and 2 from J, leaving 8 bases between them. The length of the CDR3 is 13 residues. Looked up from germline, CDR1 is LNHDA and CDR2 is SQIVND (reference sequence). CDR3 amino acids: CASSIVGAYEQYF. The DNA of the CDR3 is TGTGCCAGTAGTATTGTAGGGGCCTACGAGCAGTACTTC.

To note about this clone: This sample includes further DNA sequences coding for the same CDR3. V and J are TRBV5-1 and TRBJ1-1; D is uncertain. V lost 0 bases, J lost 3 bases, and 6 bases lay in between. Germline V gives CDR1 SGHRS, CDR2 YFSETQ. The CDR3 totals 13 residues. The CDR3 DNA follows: TGCGCCAGCAGCTTGGCCCCAGACACTGAAGCTTTCTTT. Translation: CASSLAPDTEAFF.

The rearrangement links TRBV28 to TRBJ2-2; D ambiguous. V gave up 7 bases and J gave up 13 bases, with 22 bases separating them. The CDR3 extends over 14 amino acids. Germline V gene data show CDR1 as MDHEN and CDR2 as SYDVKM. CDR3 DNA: TGTGCCAGCAATACACTGCCGAAAGGTCCGGGGCTGTTTTTT. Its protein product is CASNTLPKGPGLFF.